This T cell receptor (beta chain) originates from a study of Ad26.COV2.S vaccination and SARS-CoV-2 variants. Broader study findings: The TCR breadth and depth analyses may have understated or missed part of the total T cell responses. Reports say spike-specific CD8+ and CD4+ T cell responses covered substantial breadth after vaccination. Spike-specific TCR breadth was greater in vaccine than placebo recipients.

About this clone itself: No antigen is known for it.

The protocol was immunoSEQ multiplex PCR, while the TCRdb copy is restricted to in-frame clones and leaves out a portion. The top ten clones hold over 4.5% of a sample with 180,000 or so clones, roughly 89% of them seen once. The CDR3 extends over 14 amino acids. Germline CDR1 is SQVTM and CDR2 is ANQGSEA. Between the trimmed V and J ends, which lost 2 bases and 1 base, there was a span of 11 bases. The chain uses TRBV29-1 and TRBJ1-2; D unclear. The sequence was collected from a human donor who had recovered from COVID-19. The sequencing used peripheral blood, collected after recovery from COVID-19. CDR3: CSVESQELNYGYTF. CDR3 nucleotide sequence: TGCAGCGTTGAATCTCAGGAGCTTAACTATGGCTACACCTTC.